This T cell receptor beta chain comes out of a study of blood T cells in healthy people across ages. This clonotype showed up just a few times. PCR was performed a second time for roughly 6 to 12 cycles using a sample-barcoded 5' primer and a J-beta primer mix. The template-switch adaptor, which had 12 random nucleotides, put a tag on each cDNA molecule. One entry per CDR3 protein, called by TCRdb with MiXCR from the 5' RACE reads. The table records 350,000 to 450,000 distinct CDR3 sequences, about 52% of them present only once. There are 16 residues in the CDR3. Germline CDR1 reads SGHVS; CDR2 reads FNYEAQ. V lost 7 bases and J 0 bases, leaving 16 bases between the germline ends.

The sample consisted of blood. The chain carries TRBV7-6 and TRBJ1-5; no clear D gene. The sequence was collected from a man in his 60s in good health. DNA of the CDR3: TGTGCCAGCACCTCTTTCCCCAAGAATAGCAATCAGCCCCAGCATTTT. The encoded protein is CASTSFPKNSNQPQHF.